This passage covers 28 T cell receptor beta chains from one sample sequenced in a study of T cells in Graves' hyperthyroidism and ophthalmopathy. RNA transcripts provided the source from which TCR beta CDR3 regions were amplified. First-round RT-PCR targeting the TCR CDR3 was performed with the HTBI primer set. TCRdb re-analysed the multiplex PCR reads in MiXCR, keeping a single row per CDR3 protein. The table has about 600,000 distinct CDR3 sequences, around 14% seen once; the top ten hold less than 9%. Material: blood. The receptors were sampled from a woman between 18 and 29 years old with Graves' ophthalmopathy.

This clonotype was seen ten or more times. The chain carries TRBV2 and TRBJ2-7, with D tentatively TRBD2 (5 bases). The CDR3 is 13 amino acids. V dropped 2 bases and J dropped 7 bases, with 12 bases sitting between them. Germline V lookup: CDR1 SNHLY, CDR2 FYNNEI. The CDR3 region is CASSEIPRGEQYF. The CDR3 DNA reads TGTGCCAGCAGTGAAATCCCCCGGGGTGAGCAGTACTTC.

This clonotype was seen a handful of times. V gene TRBV6-4 combines with J gene TRBJ1-1, with unresolved D. There are 13 residues in the CDR3. CDR1 is MRHNA and CDR2 is SNTAGT in the germline V gene. Trimming pared 6 bases from V and 1 base from J, leaving 9 bases between. CDR3 coding DNA: TGTGCCAGCAGATCCCAGGAGAACACTGAAGCTTTCTTT. Amino acid sequence: CASRSQENTEAFF.

V and J are TRBV7-9 and TRBJ1-1, with no clear D. Per germline, CDR1 SEHNR and CDR2 FQNEAQ (reference sequence). This CDR3 is built from 14 residues. Deletions cut 5 bases from V and 3 bases from J, with 13 bases between. The chain's CDR3 is CASSQDLGDTEAFF. DNA for the CDR3: TGTGCCAGCAGCCAAGATCTGGGTGACACTGAAGCTTTCTTT.

This clonotype was seen repeatedly, ten times or more. The chain joins TRBV6-1 to TRBJ1-2; D is unclear. Trimming pared 6 bases from V and 4 bases from J, leaving 12 bases between. Germline CDR1 is MNHNS and CDR2 is SASEGT. This CDR3 comprises 13 residues. The CDR3 DNA reads as TGTGCCAGCAGCTCCCCACTGACCTATGGCTACACCTTC. Its protein product is CASSSPLTYGYTF.

There are a few counts of this clonotype. The chain joins TRBV11-1 to TRBJ2-2; 7 bases are a match to TRBD2. V gave up 8 bases and J gave up 1 base; unmatched junction bases: 4. The germline V gene encodes CDR1 SGHAT and CDR2 FQDESV (reference sequence). CDR3 length: 14 amino acids. CDR3 DNA sequence: TGTGCCAGCGGGACTAACGTGAACACCGGGGAGCTGTTTTTT. Amino acids: CASGTNVNTGELFF.

This clonotype showed up just a few times. V gene TRBV7-2 combines with J gene TRBJ2-5, with TRBD1 identical over 7 bases. After removal of 1 base from V and 5 bases from J, the junction contained 7 bases not matched to a gene. The germline CDR1 and CDR2 sequences are SGHTA and FQGNSA. The CDR3 length is 15 residues. The CDR3 DNA sequence: TGTGCCAGCAGCTTAGTGTCAGGGGGTATGGAGACCCAGTACTTC. This sequence encodes CASSLVSGGMETQYF. The full variable domain, rest sourced from reference TRBV7-2 and TRBJ2-5, is GAGVSQSPSNKVTEKGKDVELRCDPISGHTALYWYRQSLGQGLEFLIYFQGNSAPDKSGLPSDRFSAERTGGSVSTLTIQRTQQEDSAVYLCASSLVSGGMETQYFGPGTRLLVL.

This clonotype was recorded at least ten times. This chain connects TRBV28 to TRBJ2-7; 9 bases are shared with TRBD1. Germline CDR1 is MDHEN and CDR2 is SYDVKM. This CDR3 comprises 14 residues. Trimming at V came to 10 bases and at J to 6 bases, leaving 13 bases not matched to a gene. CDR3 in amino acids: CATRDRVDQGEQYF. In DNA, the CDR3 is TGTGCCACTAGGGACAGGGTCGATCAGGGCGAGCAGTACTTC.

In its sample, this clonotype was seen many times. The chain carries TRBV30 and TRBJ1-1; D unclear. Germline V CDR1 and CDR2: GTSNPN, SVGIG (reference sequence). Trimming shortened V by 5 bases and J by 0 bases, and 13 bases separated the two germline ends. The CDR3 runs to 14 residues. The CDR3 nucleotides read TGTGCCTGGCTACGGGCCACTCTGAACACTGAAGCTTTCTTT. Translation: CAWLRATLNTEAFF.

This clonotype was recorded many times. The rearrangement uses TRBV7-8 and TRBJ1-5; possibly TRBD1 for D (5 bases). CDR1 is SGHVS and CDR2 is FQNEAQ in the germline V gene. This CDR3 has 17 amino acids. Trimming cost V 2 bases and J 0 bases, with 14 bases left between them. CDR3 amino acids: CASSLPVGGDSNQPQHF. CDR3 sequence (DNA): TGTGCCAGCAGCTTACCGGTCGGGGGGGATAGCAATCAGCCCCAGCATTTT. Using reference TRBV7-8 and TRBJ1-5 for the parts outside the CDR3, the full variable domain is GAGVSQSPRYKVAKRGQDVALRCDPISGHVSLFWYQQALGQGPEFLTYFQNEAQLDKSGLPSDRFFAERPEGSVSTLKIQRTQQEDSAVYLCASSLPVGGDSNQPQHFGDGTRLSIL.

This clonotype was detected ten times or more. This chain connects TRBV11-2 to TRBJ1-1; D is unresolved. The V gene's germline CDR1 is SGHAT and CDR2 FQNNGV. V lost 4 bases and J lost 4, with 13 bases in between. This CDR3 is built from 14 residues. The CDR3 bases are TGTGCCAGCAGCTCCATGGCTCTAATCACTGAAGCTTTCTTT. Encoded protein: CASSSMALITEAFF. The whole variable domain, filled in from reference TRBV11-2 and TRBJ1-1, reads EAGVAQSPRYKIIEKRQSVAFWCNPISGHATLYWYQQILGQGPKLLIQFQNNGVVDDSQLPKDRFSAERLKGVDSTLKIQPAKLEDSAVYLCASSSMALITEAFFGQGTRLTVV.

This clonotype was observed at least ten times. This chain links TRBV5-5 with TRBJ1-2, with D unclear. This CDR3 has 13 residues. V was clipped by 2 bases and J by 5 bases, with 10 bases between them. Germline V gene sequence: CDR1 SGHKS, CDR2 YYEKEE (reference sequence). The CDR3 nucleotides are TGTGCCAGCAGCTTCGCGACAACTTATGGCTACACCTTC. Translated, it gives CASSFATTYGYTF.

V is TRBV15 and J is TRBJ1-1; perhaps TRBD1 as D (5 bases). Trimming took 0 bases from V and 7 from J, leaving 15 bases between them. Per germline, CDR1 LNHNV and CDR2 YYDKDF (reference sequence). The CDR3 runs 15 residues. CDR3 residues: CATSRDRVRDGEAFF. The CDR3 DNA reads TGTGCCACCAGCAGAGACAGGGTTCGAGATGGTGAAGCTTTCTTT.

This clonotype was picked up many times. The CDR3 DNA reads as TGTGCCAGCAGCCCATCCTATAACACTGAAGCTTTCTTT. Its translation is CASSPSYNTEAFF. The chain carries TRBV7-6 and TRBJ1-1; D is ambiguous. Germline CDR1 and CDR2: SGHVS and FNYEAQ. V lost 5 bases to trimming and J lost 2 bases, with 9 bases between them. The CDR3 spans 13 residues.

This chain links TRBV4-2 with TRBJ2-7; 9 nucleotides match TRBD1. The CDR3 has 14 residues. Germline V gives CDR1 LGHNA, CDR2 YNFKEQ. V shed 4 bases, J shed 5 bases, and the junction held 6 bases outside the gene matches. CDR3 loop: CASSLRTGDNEQYF. CDR3 DNA sequence: TGTGCCAGCAGCCTTAGGACAGGGGATAACGAGCAGTACTTC.

This clonotype was detected only a few times. The chain carries TRBV9 and TRBJ1-2; the D gene is possibly TRBD1 (6 bases). V dropped 4 bases and J dropped 2 bases, with 30 bases sitting between them. The V gene's germline CDR1 is SGDLS and CDR2 YYNGEE. This CDR3 spans 20 amino acids. CDR3 bases: TGTGCCAGCAGCCCGACATACACCCAGGGGCTCAGCATTTGGAACTATGGCTACACCTTC. The encoded protein is CASSPTYTQGLSIWNYGYTF.

This clonotype turned up a few times. The chain couples TRBV28 to TRBJ1-5; 10 nucleotides line up with TRBD1. Germline loops: CDR1 MDHEN, CDR2 SYDVKM. V shed 8 bases and J 3 bases; nucleotides not matched to a gene: 13. The CDR3 consists of 17 residues. In DNA, the CDR3 is TGTGCCAGCTCCGGAGGGACAGGGGTGGGGGTCAATCAGCCCCAGCATTTT. It translates to CASSGGTGVGVNQPQHF. The full variable domain, its missing parts supplied by reference TRBV28 and TRBJ1-5, is DVKVTQSSRYLVKRTGEKVFLECVQDMDHENMFWYRQDPGLGLRLIYFSYDVKMKEKGDIPEGYSVSREKKERFSLILESASTNQTSMYLCASSGGTGVGVNQPQHFGDGTRLSIL.

This clonotype was picked up many times. The J gene is TRBJ2-1, the V gene TRBV20-1, with 7 bases fitting TRBD2. The J segment lost 3 bases and the V segment lost 4 bases, leaving 9 bases of the junction unmatched. CDR3 length: 15 amino acids. CDR1 is DFQATT, CDR2 SNEGSKA, per germline (reference sequence). The CDR3 bases are TGCAGTGCTATCTCATGGCGGGAGCGCTACAATGAGCAGTTCTTC. Protein sequence: CSAISWRERYNEQFF.

This clonotype was counted at least ten times. The CDR3 DNA reads TGTGCCGGACCACCAGAACCGGGACAGGGGGCGAAGGGCACAGATACGCAGTATTTT. It is translated as CAGPPEPGQGAKGTDTQYF. The J gene is TRBJ2-3, the V gene TRBV5-5, with 12 positions matching TRBD1. The CDR3 consists of 19 residues. Germline assignment: CDR1 SGHKS and CDR2 YYEKEE (reference sequence). After removal of 10 bases from V and 1 base from J, the junction contained 19 bases not matched to a gene.

This clonotype has more than one count but fewer than ten. A junction end diverges from the germline sequence, so it may reflect a read error. This chain links TRBV3-1 with TRBJ2-1; TRBD2 aligns across 7 bases. Germline V gene lookup returns CDR1 LGHDT and CDR2 YNNKEL (reference sequence). The CDR3 loop spans 17 amino acids. CDR3 region: CASSLYGRGSSHNEQFF. For the CDR3, the DNA is TGCGCCAGCAGCCTGTACGGTCGCGGGAGTTCCCACAATGAGCAGTTCTTC.

Written as DNA, the CDR3 is TGCGCCAGCAGCCTCGGGACAGGGGCCCACAATGAGCAGTTCTTC. It encodes CASSLGTGAHNEQFF. V is TRBV4-1 and J is TRBJ2-1, with TRBD1 matching 10 bases. Losses at the gene ends were 4 bases for V and 5 bases for J; bases not matched to a gene: 5. CDR3 length equals 15 residues. The germline gives CDR1 MGHRA, CDR2 YSYEKL.

This chain links TRBV9 with TRBJ2-5, with 8 bases fitting TRBD1. J gave up 2 bases and V 2 bases, and 8 bases lay outside the gene matches. The CDR3 has 16 amino acids. Germline-derived CDR1 and CDR2 are SGDLS and YYNGEE. The DNA for the CDR3 is TGTGCCAGCAGCGTGGCAGGGGGCGTTTCGCAAGAGACCCAGTACTTC. Its protein is CASSVAGGVSQETQYF.

At least ten counts were recorded for this clonotype. This chain connects TRBV20-1 to TRBJ1-5; no clear D gene. Germline loops: CDR1 DFQATT, CDR2 SNEGSKA (reference sequence). V was clipped by 0 bases and J by 4 bases, with 13 bases between them. The CDR3 runs to 15 residues. CDR3: CSARDRRTGNQPQHF. The DNA of the CDR3 is TGCAGTGCTAGAGACCGCCGGACGGGGAATCAGCCCCAGCATTTT.

This clonotype appeared many times. The chain is built from TRBV27 and TRBJ2-4; 13 positions match TRBD2. The CDR3 contains 15 residues. J lost 7 bases, V lost 3 bases, and 3 bases had no gene match. Germline V CDR1 and CDR2: MNHEY, SMNVEV (reference sequence). The CDR3 reads CASSFSTSGRNIQYF. The CDR3 nucleotides read TGTGCCAGCAGTTTCTCGACTAGCGGGAGGAACATTCAGTACTTC.

This clonotype appeared a few times. The junction differs from germline at one of its ends, possibly a read error. The chain has TRBV7-3 and TRBJ1-1; maybe TRBD1 (6 bases). CDR3 length: 14 amino acids. Germline V gene data show CDR1 as SGHTA and CDR2 as FQGTGA. Written as DNA, the CDR3 is TGTGCCAGCAGCTTAACCCAGGGGATTACTGGAGCTTTCTTT. This codes for CASSLTQGITGAFF. Combining the CDR3 with reference TRBV7-3 and TRBJ1-1 gives the whole variable domain GAGVSQTPSNKVTEKGKYVELRCDPISGHTALYWYRQSLGQGPEFLIYFQGTGAADDSGLPNDRFFAVRPEGSVSTLKIQRTERGDSAVYLCASSLTQGITGAFFGQGTRLTVV.

This clonotype appeared many times. The chain couples TRBV18 to TRBJ2-1; D not certain. Germline-derived CDR1 and CDR2 are KGHSH and LQKENI. Trimming shortened V by 3 bases and J by 4 bases, and 10 bases separated the two germline ends. The CDR3 is made up of 14 amino acids. The CDR3 sequence is CASSPGPEYNEQFF. CDR3 nucleotides: TGTGCCAGCTCACCGGGCCCTGAGTACAATGAGCAGTTCTTC.

This clonotype was counted ten times or more. The gene calls are TRBV20-1 and TRBJ2-7; 11 bases agree with TRBD2. Unmatched junction bases numbered 1, after V lost 7 bases and J lost 2 bases. Germline assignment: CDR1 DFQATT and CDR2 SNEGSKA (reference sequence). The CDR3 covers 12 residues. The CDR3 DNA reads as TGCAGTGTAGCGGGAGGGGCCTACGAGCAGTACTTC. This translates into CSVAGGAYEQYF.

This clonotype has more than one count but fewer than ten. The chain links TRBV6-1 to TRBJ2-2, with TRBD2 as a possible D gene (5 bases). V was shortened by 6 bases and J by 4 bases, with 12 bases between the two germline ends. The germline CDR1 and CDR2 sequences are MNHNS and SASEGT. The CDR3 totals 14 residues. The CDR3 spells CASRHGRATGELFF. The CDR3 coding sequence is TGTGCCAGCAGACACGGGCGGGCCACCGGGGAGCTGTTTTTT.

This clonotype was picked up many times. The chain employs TRBV2 and TRBJ2-3; D gene ambiguous. V gave up 3 bases and J gave up 8 bases, with 15 bases separating them. Looked up from germline, CDR1 is SNHLY and CDR2 is FYNNEI. The CDR3 runs to 14 residues. The CDR3 here is CASSDRAHSGTQYF. The CDR3 nucleotides are TGTGCCAGCAGTGACCGGGCCCACAGTGGTACGCAGTATTTT.